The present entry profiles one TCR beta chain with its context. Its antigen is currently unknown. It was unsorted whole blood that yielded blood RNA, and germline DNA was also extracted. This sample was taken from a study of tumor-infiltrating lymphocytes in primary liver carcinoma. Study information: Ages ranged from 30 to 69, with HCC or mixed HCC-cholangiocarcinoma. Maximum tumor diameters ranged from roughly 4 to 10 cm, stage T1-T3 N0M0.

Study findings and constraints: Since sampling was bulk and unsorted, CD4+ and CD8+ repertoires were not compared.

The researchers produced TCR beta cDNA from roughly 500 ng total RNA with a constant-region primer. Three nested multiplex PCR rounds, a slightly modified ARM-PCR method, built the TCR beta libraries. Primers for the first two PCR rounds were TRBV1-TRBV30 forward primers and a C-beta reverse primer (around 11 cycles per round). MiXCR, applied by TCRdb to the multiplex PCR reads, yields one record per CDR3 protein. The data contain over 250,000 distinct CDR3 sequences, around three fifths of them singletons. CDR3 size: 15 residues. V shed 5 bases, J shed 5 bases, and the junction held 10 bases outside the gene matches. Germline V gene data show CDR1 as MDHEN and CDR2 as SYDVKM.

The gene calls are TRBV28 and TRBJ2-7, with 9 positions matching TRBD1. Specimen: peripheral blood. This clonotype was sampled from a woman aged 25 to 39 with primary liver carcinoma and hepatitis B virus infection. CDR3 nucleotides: TGTGCCAGCAGTCAGACAGGGGGGAGTTTCAACGAGCAGTACTTC. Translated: CASSQTGGSFNEQYF.